Shown below are 12 T cell receptor beta chains from a single sample sequenced in a study of CD8 T cells in Susac syndrome. A quantity of about 0.45 to 1 ug RNA underwent reverse transcription using random hexamers. TCRdb itself ran the immunoSEQ multiplex PCR reads through MiXCR, one entry per CDR3 protein. The repertoire holds under 200,000 distinct CDR3 sequences, with about 95% as singletons. The specimen sequenced was CD8+ T cells from PBMCs. The receptors were gathered from a human donor with multiple sclerosis.

V and J are TRBV25-1 and TRBJ1-2; D perhaps matches TRBD1 (5 bases). Trimming cost V 2 bases and J 6 bases, with 13 bases left between them. The length of the CDR3 is 14 residues. CDR1 and CDR2 from the germline V gene are MGHDK and SYGVNS. This CDR3 is CASSETPGYHGYTF. The CDR3 nucleotides are TGTGCCAGCAGTGAAACGCCAGGGTACCATGGCTACACCTTC.

The chain uses TRBV12-3 or TRBV12-4 and TRBJ2-7, with a weak D call TRBD1 (5 bases). Trimming shortened V by 0 bases and J by 3 bases, and 12 bases separated the two germline ends. The length of the CDR3 is 15 residues. The CDR3 sequence: CASSLAGQNLYEQYF. CDR3 coding DNA: TGTGCCAGCAGTTTAGCGGGGCAAAACCTCTACGAGCAGTACTTC.

This rearrangement joins TRBV25-1 to TRBJ2-1; D is undetermined. Germline CDR1 MGHDK, CDR2 SYGVNS. Trimming stripped 5 bases from V and 10 bases from J, with 9 bases between. The CDR3 runs to 11 residues. CDR3 DNA sequence: TGTGCCAGCAGTCGGTCGCGAGAGCAGTTCTTC. Its protein is CASSRSREQFF. The full variable domain, rest sourced from reference TRBV25-1 and TRBJ2-1, is EADIYQTPRYLVIGTGKKITLECSQTMGHDKMYWYQQDPGMELHLIHYSYGVNSTEKGDLSSESTVSRIRTEHFPLTLESARPSHTSQYLCASSRSREQFFGPGTRLTVL.

The CDR3 loop is CSVVGSGANVLTF. The CDR3 region has the DNA TGCAGCGTTGTGGGCTCTGGGGCCAACGTCCTGACTTTC. V and J are TRBV29-1 and TRBJ2-6; D gene uncertain. V gave up 4 bases and J gave up 0 bases, with 4 bases separating them. Germline V CDR1 and CDR2: SQVTM, ANQGSEA. The CDR3 is 13 residues long.

Details on this clonotype: A read error may account for a junction end that differs from germline. V gene TRBV20-1 combines with J gene TRBJ2-7; D possibly matches TRBD1 or TRBD2 (5 bases each). CDR1 is DFQATT, CDR2 SNEGSKA, per germline (reference sequence). The CDR3 sequence is 13 residues long. CDR3 in amino acids: CSAGEGRSYEQYF. In nucleotides, the CDR3 is TGCAGTGCTGGAGAGGGGAGATCCTACGAGCAGTACTTC.

The genes are TRBV12-3 or TRBV12-4 and TRBJ2-7; the D is unclear. Trimming cost V 8 bases and J 7 bases, with 18 bases left between them. The CDR3 sequence is 13 residues long. Here the CDR3 DNA reads TGTGCCAGCGGGCGGCCGGTTCTAGGGGAGCAGTACTTC. It is translated as CASGRPVLGEQYF.

The CDR3 protein is CASPLAGRSTDTQYF. The CDR3 coding sequence is TGTGCCAGCCCCCTGGCGGGTAGGAGCACAGATACGCAGTATTTT. This rearrangement joins TRBV2 to TRBJ2-3; D perhaps matches TRBD2 (5 bases). Germline values: CDR1 SNHLY, CDR2 FYNNEI. This CDR3 has 15 residues. Trimming removed 8 bases at V and 0 bases at J, with 15 bases between.

V is TRBV15 and J is TRBJ1-2; D is possibly TRBD1 (5 bases). V was shortened by 0 bases and J by 4 bases, with 9 bases between the two germline ends. The CDR3 runs to 14 residues. The V gene's germline CDR1 is LNHNV and CDR2 YYDKDF (reference sequence). CDR3 in amino acids: CATSRDSGAYGYTF. CDR3 nucleotides: TGTGCCACCAGCAGAGATTCCGGGGCCTATGGCTACACCTTC.

The genes are TRBV7-9 and TRBJ2-1; D gene ambiguous. Germline CDR1 reads SEHNR; CDR2 reads FQNEAQ (reference sequence). V was clipped by 5 bases and J by 7 bases, with 3 bases between them. CDR3 size: 10 residues. CDR3 bases: TGTGCCAGCAGCCATAATGAGCAGTTCTTC. Its protein product is CASSHNEQFF.

The gene calls are TRBV3-1 and TRBJ2-6; the match to TRBD2 covers 8 bases. The CDR3 extends over 19 amino acids. Germline V gives CDR1 LGHDT, CDR2 YNNKEL (reference sequence). V shed 0 bases and J 2 bases; nucleotides not matched to a gene: 9. The CDR3 is CASSQDTGGTGAGANVLTF. For the CDR3, the DNA is TGTGCCAGCAGCCAAGATACGGGAGGGACTGGTGCTGGGGCCAACGTCCTGACTTTC.

The chain combines TRBV14 with TRBJ2-7; TRBD2 aligns across 7 bases. There are 15 residues in the CDR3. Germline CDR1 reads SGHDN; CDR2 reads FVKESK. The ends lost 1 base at V and 3 bases at J; junction bases unmatched: 6. This CDR3 reads CASSQAISGIYEQYF. CDR3 nucleotide sequence: TGTGCCAGCAGCCAAGCGATCAGCGGGATCTACGAGCAGTACTTC.

The rearrangement links TRBV9 to TRBJ1-2, with 9 nucleotides matching TRBD1. This CDR3 is 15 amino acids long. Germline V gene data show CDR1 as SGDLS and CDR2 as YYNGEE. J gave up 3 bases and V 3 bases, and 6 bases lay outside the gene matches. CDR3 nucleotides: TGTGCCAGCAGCGCCTGGGGACAGGGTGACTATGGCTACACCTTC. This encodes CASSAWGQGDYGYTF.